Below, 27 T cell receptor beta chains from the same sample are listed, as sequenced in a study of blood T cell repertoires in COVID-19. Measured with immunoSEQ multiplex PCR; TCRdb has only the in-frame clones, and not every one. Of some 270,000 clones in the sample, around 85% were seen once. Specimen: peripheral blood. Every receptor here comes from a human donor with COVID-19, enrolled during active disease. The donor label of this sample is uncertain.

This rearrangement joins TRBV10-3 to TRBJ1-5; a weak D match, TRBD1 (6 bases). The CDR3 consists of 18 residues. Deletions cut 3 bases from V and 0 bases from J, with 18 bases between. Germline lookup yields CDR1 ENHRY and CDR2 SYGVKD. The chain's CDR3 is CAISDGGARADSNQPQHF. The CDR3 DNA reads TGTGCCATCAGTGATGGGGGGGCCAGGGCGGATAGCAATCAGCCCCAGCATTTT.

The CDR3 reads CASSLPGISGNTIYF. CDR3 nucleotides: TGTGCCAGCAGTTTACCGGGTATCTCTGGAAACACCATATATTTT. The rearrangement uses TRBV28 and TRBJ1-3; D ambiguous. The CDR3 extends over 15 amino acids. Between the trimmed V and J ends, which lost 2 bases and 0 bases, there was a span of 8 bases. Germline V gene lookup returns CDR1 MDHEN and CDR2 SYDVKM.

The CDR3 DNA is TGTGCCACCAATACAGGGTGGGGTGGCTACACCTTC. It codes for CATNTGWGGYTF. The chain uses TRBV19 and TRBJ1-2; TRBD1 is a possible D gene (6 bases). From germline, CDR1 is LNHDA and CDR2 SQIVND (reference sequence). V was clipped by 10 bases and J by 7 bases, with 16 bases between them. The CDR3 has 12 amino acids.

The rearrangement links TRBV4-1 to TRBJ2-2; 8 bases fit TRBD2. The CDR3 extends over 17 amino acids. Germline CDR1 is MGHRA and CDR2 is YSYEKL. V gave up 4 bases and J gave up 1 base; unmatched junction bases: 8. DNA of the CDR3: TGCGCCAGCAGCCCATTAACTAGCGGAAAGAACACCGGGGAGCTGTTTTTT. It translates to CASSPLTSGKNTGELFF.

This CDR3 is CATGPSGKRTEAFF. The CDR3 nucleotides are TGTGCCACCGGCCCGAGCGGAAAGCGCACTGAAGCTTTCTTT. The chain joins TRBV6-2 or TRBV6-3 to TRBJ1-1; no reliable D call. Germline values: CDR1 MNHEY, CDR2 SVGEGT. Trimming shortened V by 10 bases and J by 4 bases, and 19 bases separated the two germline ends. The CDR3 spans 14 residues.

This clone showed up just a few times. The J gene is TRBJ2-2, the V gene TRBV27; 7 bases are shared with TRBD2. With V trimmed by 3 bases and J by 1 base, 2 bases remained unmatched. This CDR3 has 15 amino acids. CDR1 and CDR2 from the germline V gene are MNHEY and SMNVEV (reference sequence). In DNA form, the CDR3 reads TGTGCCAGCAGTTTGACTAGCTGGAACACCGGGGAGCTGTTTTTT. Protein product: CASSLTSWNTGELFF.

The J gene is TRBJ2-7, the V gene TRBV14; tentatively, D is TRBD1 (6 bases). Trimming stripped 8 bases from V and 0 bases from J, with 11 bases between. This CDR3 has 13 residues. Germline CDR1 SGHDN, CDR2 FVKESK. The CDR3 region is CASGTGNSYEQYF. CDR3 nucleotide sequence: TGTGCCAGCGGAACAGGGAACTCCTACGAGCAGTACTTC.

Comments on this clone: Other DNA sequences within the sample encode an identical CDR3. The J gene is TRBJ1-5, the V gene TRBV20-1; D gene unclear. The V end was cut by 3 bases, the J end by 7 bases, with 10 bases between. The CDR3 covers 12 residues. CDR1 is DFQATT, CDR2 SNEGSKA, per germline (reference sequence). The CDR3 here is CSASSGGQPQHF. The CDR3, as DNA: TGCAGTGCTAGTTCTGGAGGACAGCCCCAGCATTTT.

V usage is TRBV6-5 and J usage is TRBJ1-5; perhaps TRBD1 as D (5 bases). CDR1 is MNHEY, CDR2 SVGAGI, per germline. V lost 4 bases and J 6 bases, leaving 16 bases between the germline ends. The CDR3 is 15 amino acids. DNA for the CDR3: TGTGCCAGCAGTTTAACGGGGGTTGGTGTTCAGCCCCAGCATTTT. It specifies CASSLTGVGVQPQHF.

V usage is TRBV4-3 and J usage is TRBJ2-3; TRBD2 is a possible D gene (5 bases). V gave up 3 bases and J gave up 0 bases, with 13 bases separating them. The CDR3 covers 16 residues. Per germline, CDR1 LGHNA and CDR2 YSLEER. The CDR3 is CASSHSGRKSTDTQYF. The DNA for the CDR3 is TGCGCCAGCAGCCACAGCGGTAGAAAGAGCACAGATACGCAGTATTTT.

V gene TRBV24-1 combines with J gene TRBJ1-1, with D possibly matching TRBD1 (6 bases). Germline V gene lookup returns CDR1 KGHDR and CDR2 SFDVKD. V lost 2 bases, J lost 1 base, and 7 bases lay in between. The CDR3 sequence is 14 residues long. The CDR3 here is CATSDSTGNTEAFF. The CDR3, as DNA: TGTGCCACCAGTGATTCGACAGGGAACACTGAAGCTTTCTTT.

This clone was detected only a few times. J is TRBJ1-4 and V is TRBV18; a weak D match, TRBD1 (5 bases). V was pared by 3 bases and J by 8 bases, with 13 bases between. CDR3 length: 14 amino acids. Germline V gene data show CDR1 as KGHSH and CDR2 as LQKENI. The DNA for the CDR3 is TGTGCCAGCTCACCCCGGGGGGGGAGGGAAAAACTGTTTTTT. Residues: CASSPRGGREKLFF.

The rearrangement links TRBV27 to TRBJ2-1; 13 bases line up with TRBD2. The CDR3 extends over 16 amino acids. The V segment lost 3 bases and the J segment 4 bases; nucleotides outside the gene matches: 3. Germline values: CDR1 MNHEY, CDR2 SMNVEV (reference sequence). As DNA, the CDR3 is TGTGCCAGCAGTTTGGGGACTAGCGGGAAGTACAATGAGCAGTTCTTC. Translation gives CASSLGTSGKYNEQFF.

This rearrangement joins TRBV6-5 to TRBJ1-1; 7 nucleotides match TRBD1. Trimming removed 4 bases from V and 2 bases from J; junction bases left unmatched: 7. Per the germline V gene, CDR1 is MNHEY and CDR2 is SVGAGI. This CDR3 has 15 amino acids. This CDR3 is CASSSPGQVNTEAFF. CDR3 in DNA: TGTGCCAGCAGTTCCCCCGGACAGGTCAACACTGAAGCTTTCTTT.

The chain couples TRBV6-5 to TRBJ2-3; no firm D call. The V gene's germline CDR1 is MNHEY and CDR2 SVGAGI. The CDR3 has 14 amino acids. Between the trimmed V and J ends, which lost 4 bases and 3 bases, there was a span of 11 bases. Here the CDR3 DNA reads TGTGCCAGCAGTTGGGCAAACCCTACAGATACGCAGTATTTT. It is translated as CASSWANPTDTQYF.

In DNA form, the CDR3 reads TGTGCCAGCAGCGAGATAAACACCGGGGAGCTGTTTTTT. Amino acid sequence: CASSEINTGELFF. V gene TRBV28 combines with J gene TRBJ2-2; D not certain. The CDR3 sequence is 13 residues long. The germline gives CDR1 MDHEN, CDR2 SYDVKM. Between the trimmed V and J ends, which lost 6 bases and 2 bases, there was a span of 7 bases.

The gene calls are TRBV3-1 (or the pseudogene TRBV3-2) and TRBJ2-5, with 12 bases fitting TRBD2. The trim removed 2 bases at V and 4 bases at J, leaving 5 bases unmatched. The CDR3 spans 16 residues. From germline, CDR1 is LGHDT and CDR2 YNNKEL (reference sequence). The CDR3 loop reads CASSQQTSGSLETQYF. CDR3 nucleotides: TGTGCCAGCAGCCAACAGACTAGCGGGAGTTTAGAGACCCAGTACTTC.

This clone is a singleton in its sample. This sequence joins TRBV7-3 and TRBJ1-5; 10 bases map to TRBD1. The CDR3 contains 14 residues. Germline V gives CDR1 SGHTA, CDR2 FQGTGA. After removal of 5 bases from V and 9 bases from J, the junction contained 7 bases not matched to a gene. This CDR3 reads CASSLGQGIAPQHF. For the CDR3, the DNA is TGTGCCAGCAGCCTGGGACAGGGGATAGCGCCCCAGCATTTT.

The rearrangement joins TRBV7-9 to TRBJ2-2; D not certain. Between the trimmed V and J ends, which lost 1 base and 1 base, there was a span of 7 bases. The CDR3 length is 15 residues. Germline V lookup: CDR1 SEHNR, CDR2 FQNEAQ (reference sequence). CDR3 coding DNA: TGTGCCAGCAGCTTAGGCCCTATGAACACCGGGGAGCTGTTTTTT. Protein sequence: CASSLGPMNTGELFF.

This clone was detected once. The sample carries other DNA sequences with the same CDR3. The chain recombines TRBV15 with TRBJ2-7; D is perhaps TRBD1 (5 bases). The CDR3 consists of 13 residues. Germline-derived CDR1 and CDR2 are LNHNV and YYDKDF (reference sequence). V was cut by 0 bases and J by 4 bases, with 7 bases left in between. The CDR3 DNA follows: TGTGCCACCAGCAGAGATAGGGGATACGAGCAGTACTTC. This encodes CATSRDRGYEQYF.

J is TRBJ2-7 and V is TRBV6-5; 10 positions match TRBD1. Trimming at V came to 7 bases and at J to 6 bases, leaving 9 bases not matched to a gene. Looked up from germline, CDR1 is MNHEY and CDR2 is SVGAGI. The CDR3 is 14 residues long. Written as DNA, the CDR3 is TGTGCCAGCATTGGGACAGGGGTCCCTGCCGAGCAGTACTTC. This translates into CASIGTGVPAEQYF.

The chain uses TRBV28 and TRBJ1-2; D is possibly TRBD1 (6 bases). V was trimmed by 7 bases and J by 2 bases, leaving 11 bases between them. Germline-derived CDR1 and CDR2 are MDHEN and SYDVKM. This CDR3 is 13 amino acids long. CDR3 nucleotide sequence: TGTGCCAGCACTGTGGGGACAAACTATGGCTACACCTTC. This sequence encodes CASTVGTNYGYTF.

In its sample, this clone was seen a few times. The chain uses TRBV5-4 and TRBJ2-5, with 7 nucleotides matching TRBD2. The CDR3 length is 14 residues. The germline V gene has CDR1 SGHNT and CDR2 YYREEE (reference sequence). The V and J ends lost 4 bases and 1 base, in that order; junction bases with no gene match: 4. CDR3 residues: CASSAGLPQETQYF. In nucleotides, the CDR3 is TGTGCCAGCAGCGCGGGACTACCCCAAGAGACCCAGTACTTC. Using reference TRBV5-4 and TRBJ2-5 for the parts outside the CDR3, the full variable domain is ETGVTQSPTHLIKTRGQQVTLRCSSQSGHNTVSWYQQALGQGPQFIFQYYREEENGRGNFPPRFSGLQFPNYSSELNVNALELDDSALYLCASSAGLPQETQYFGPGTRLLVL.

CDR3: CASSLRGTGYQPQHF. As DNA, the CDR3 is TGTGCCAGCAGCTTACGGGGGACAGGTTATCAGCCCCAGCATTTT. The genes are TRBV7-8 and TRBJ1-5, with 8 bases matching TRBD1. The CDR3 loop spans 15 amino acids. Trimming removed 2 bases from V and 5 bases from J; junction bases left unmatched: 5. The V gene's germline CDR1 is SGHVS and CDR2 FQNEAQ. The whole variable domain, remainder taken from reference TRBV7-8 and TRBJ1-5, is GAGVSQSPRYKVAKRGQDVALRCDPISGHVSLFWYQQALGQGPEFLTYFQNEAQLDKSGLPSDRFFAERPEGSVSTLKIQRTQQEDSAVYLCASSLRGTGYQPQHFGDGTRLSIL.

This rearrangement joins TRBV19 to TRBJ2-7, with 7 positions matching TRBD1. This CDR3 contains 14 residues. CDR1 is LNHDA and CDR2 is SQIVND in the germline V gene (reference sequence). J lost 1 base, V lost 7 bases, and 7 bases had no gene match. This CDR3 is CASTQDRRSYEQYF. The CDR3 coding sequence is TGTGCCAGTACCCAGGACAGGCGATCCTACGAGCAGTACTTC.

This clone occurred a few times. The rearrangement joins TRBV6-6 to TRBJ1-2; D is unresolved. Trimming stripped 7 bases from V and 4 bases from J, with 13 bases between. CDR1 and CDR2 (germline): MNHNY, SVGAGI (reference sequence). CDR3 length: 13 residues. CDR3 protein: CASTPDFSYGYTF. CDR3 in DNA: TGTGCCAGCACCCCCGACTTCTCCTATGGCTACACCTTC.

The table lists this clone with a count of one. In DNA, the CDR3 is TGTGCCTGGAGCCGATTCCCGACAGGGGCCGGAAACACCATATATTTT. Translating gives CAWSRFPTGAGNTIYF. The genes are TRBV30 and TRBJ1-3, with 8 nucleotides matching TRBD1. The V gene end was trimmed by 3 bases and the J gene end by 4 bases; junction bases not matched to a gene: 11. The CDR3 runs to 16 residues. Germline CDR1 GTSNPN, CDR2 SVGIG (reference sequence).